Sequencing of this TCR beta chain was carried out in a study of T cell repertoires in cytomegalovirus infection. Whole-study results and caveats: HLA-C-restricted TCR beta clonotypes specific for CMV led the ex vivo response.

TCRdb re-derived calls from the reads in MiXCR, one entry per CDR3 protein. The table shows about 360,000 distinct CDR3 sequences, with over 15% occurring only once. Details on this clonotype: Its cognate antigen is unknown.

The V gene lost 2 bases and the J gene lost 6 bases, with 20 bases spanning the gap. The germline V gene has CDR1 LNHDA and CDR2 SQIVND (reference sequence). The CDR3 is 17 residues long. The chain employs TRBV19 and TRBJ2-1, with a possible D match to TRBD2 (7 bases). Specimen: PBMCs. This TCR was recovered from a human donor in good health (CMV status not recorded). Some clones in this sample may be carry-over from other donors' samples. CDR3 coding DNA: TGTGCCAGTAGTATAATTCGAGGGGGAGGGAGGGGCAATGAGCAGTTCTTC. It codes for CASSIIRGGGRGNEQFF.